This TCR beta chain was captured by sequencing in a study of blood T cells in healthy people across ages. This clonotype was seen a single time. Antigen unknown. Extraction yielded at least 6 micrograms of total RNA per sample. Losses at the gene ends were 6 bases for V and 4 bases for J; bases not matched to a gene: 7. The CDR3 totals 14 residues. Alongside a J-beta primer mix, a sample-barcoded 5' primer served in a second PCR lasting about 7 to 11 cycles. A template-switch adaptor that had 12 random nucleotides put a tag on each cDNA molecule. TCRdb recomputed calls from the 5' RACE reads with MiXCR, one row per CDR3 protein. The table has 980,000 or so distinct CDR3 sequences, about 44% seen once. Points from the study as a whole: Naive T cell percentage showed a strong correlation with TCR beta diversity. A greater number of naive CD4+ cells and higher diversity distinguished long-lived donors from aged donors.

Specimen: blood. This chain links TRBV12-3 or TRBV12-4 with TRBJ1-2; 8 nucleotides align to TRBD1. This clonotype originated in a man younger than 40 in good health. CDR3 sequence reads: CASRDRGVGYGYTF. In DNA form, the CDR3 reads TGTGCCAGCAGAGACAGGGGTGTTGGCTATGGCTACACCTTC.